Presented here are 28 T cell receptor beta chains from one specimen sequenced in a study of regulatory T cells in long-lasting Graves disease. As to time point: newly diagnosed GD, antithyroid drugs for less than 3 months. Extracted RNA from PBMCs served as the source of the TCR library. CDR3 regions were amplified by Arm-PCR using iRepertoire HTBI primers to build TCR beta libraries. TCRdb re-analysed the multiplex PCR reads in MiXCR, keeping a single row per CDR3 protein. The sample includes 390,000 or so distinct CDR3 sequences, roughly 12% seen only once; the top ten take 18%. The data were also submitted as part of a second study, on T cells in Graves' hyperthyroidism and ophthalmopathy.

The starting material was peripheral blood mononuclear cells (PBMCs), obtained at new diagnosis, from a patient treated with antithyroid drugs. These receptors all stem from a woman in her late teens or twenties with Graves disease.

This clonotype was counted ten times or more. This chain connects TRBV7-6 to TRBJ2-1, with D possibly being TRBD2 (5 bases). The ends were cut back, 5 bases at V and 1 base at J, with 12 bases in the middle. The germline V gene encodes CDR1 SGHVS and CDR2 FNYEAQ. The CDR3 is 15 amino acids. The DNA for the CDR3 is TGTGCCAGCAGCCGAGGAGGCCCTTCCTACAATGAGCAGTTCTTC. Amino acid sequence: CASSRGGPSYNEQFF.

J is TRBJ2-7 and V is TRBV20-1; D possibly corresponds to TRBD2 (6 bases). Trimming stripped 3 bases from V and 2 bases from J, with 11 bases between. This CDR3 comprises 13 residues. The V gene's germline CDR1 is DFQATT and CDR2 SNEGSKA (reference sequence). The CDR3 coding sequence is TGCAGTGCTAGTGGGGGAGGCCCCTACGAGCAGTACGTC. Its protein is CSASGGGPYEQYV.

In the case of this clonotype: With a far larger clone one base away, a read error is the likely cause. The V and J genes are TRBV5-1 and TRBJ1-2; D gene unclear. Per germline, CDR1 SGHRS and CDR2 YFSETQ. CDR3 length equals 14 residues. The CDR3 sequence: CASSFAPTNYGYAF. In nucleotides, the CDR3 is TGTGCCAGCAGCTTTGCACCAACGAACTATGGCTACGCCTTC.

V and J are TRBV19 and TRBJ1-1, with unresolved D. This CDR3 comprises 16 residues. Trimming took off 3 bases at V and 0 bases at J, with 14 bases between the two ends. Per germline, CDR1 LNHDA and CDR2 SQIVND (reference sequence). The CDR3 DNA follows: TGTGCCAGTAGTATCCCCCGTGACGGATTGAACACTGAAGCTTTCTTT. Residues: CASSIPRDGLNTEAFF. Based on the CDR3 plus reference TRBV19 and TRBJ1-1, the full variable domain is DGGITQSPKYLFRKEGQNVTLSCEQNLNHDAMYWYRQDPGQGLRLIYYSQIVNDFQKGDIAEGYSVSREKKESFPLTVTSAQKNPTAFYLCASSIPRDGLNTEAFFGQGTRLTVV.

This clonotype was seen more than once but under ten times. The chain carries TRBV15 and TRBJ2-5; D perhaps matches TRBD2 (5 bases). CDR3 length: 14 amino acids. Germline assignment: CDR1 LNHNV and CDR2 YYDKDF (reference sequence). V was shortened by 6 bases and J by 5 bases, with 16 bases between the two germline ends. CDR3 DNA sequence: TGTGCCACCAGGGGTGGGAGTCGCTTCGAGACCCAGTACTTC. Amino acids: CATRGGSRFETQYF.

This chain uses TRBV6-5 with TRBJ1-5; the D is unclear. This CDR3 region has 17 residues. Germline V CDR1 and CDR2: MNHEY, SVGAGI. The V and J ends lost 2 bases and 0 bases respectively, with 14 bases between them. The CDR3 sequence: CASSYPRGSYSNQPQHF. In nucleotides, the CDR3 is TGTGCCAGCAGTTACCCACGGGGATCTTATAGCAATCAGCCCCAGCATTTT.

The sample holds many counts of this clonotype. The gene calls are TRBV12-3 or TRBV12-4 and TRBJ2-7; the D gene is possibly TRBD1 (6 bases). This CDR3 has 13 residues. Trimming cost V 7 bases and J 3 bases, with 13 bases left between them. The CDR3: CASTRGTHYEQYF. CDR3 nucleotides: TGTGCCAGCACTAGGGGGACCCACTACGAGCAGTACTTC.

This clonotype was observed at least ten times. For the CDR3, the DNA is TGTGCCAGCAGCCAAGATGGTAGCGGGACTTTCTCCTACAATGAGCAGTTCTTC. This codes for CASSQDGSGTFSYNEQFF. The genes are TRBV3-1 and TRBJ2-1; 8 bases match TRBD2. Germline CDR1 reads LGHDT; CDR2 reads YNNKEL (reference sequence). There are 18 residues in the CDR3. V shed 0 bases, J shed 0 bases, and the junction held 7 bases outside the gene matches.

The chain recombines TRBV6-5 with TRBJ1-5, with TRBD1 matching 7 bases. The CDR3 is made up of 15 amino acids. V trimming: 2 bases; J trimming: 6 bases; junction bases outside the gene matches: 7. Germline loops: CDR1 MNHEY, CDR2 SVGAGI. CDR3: CASSYGQVGTQPQHF. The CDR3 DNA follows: TGTGCCAGCAGTTACGGACAGGTTGGTACTCAGCCCCAGCATTTT.

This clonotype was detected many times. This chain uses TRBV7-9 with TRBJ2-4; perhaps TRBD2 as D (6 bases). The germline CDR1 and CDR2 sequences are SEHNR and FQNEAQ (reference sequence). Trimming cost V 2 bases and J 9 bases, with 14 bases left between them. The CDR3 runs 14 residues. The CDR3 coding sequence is TGTGCCAGCAGCTTATTGACTAGTCGAGGCATTCAGTACTTC. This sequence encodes CASSLLTSRGIQYF.

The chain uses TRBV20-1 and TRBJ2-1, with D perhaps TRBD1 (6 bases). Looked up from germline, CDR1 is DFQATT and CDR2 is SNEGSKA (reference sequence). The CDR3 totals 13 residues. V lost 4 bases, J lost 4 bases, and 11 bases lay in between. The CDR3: CSATEDSYNEQFF. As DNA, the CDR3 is TGCAGTGCTACCGAGGACAGTTACAATGAGCAGTTCTTC.

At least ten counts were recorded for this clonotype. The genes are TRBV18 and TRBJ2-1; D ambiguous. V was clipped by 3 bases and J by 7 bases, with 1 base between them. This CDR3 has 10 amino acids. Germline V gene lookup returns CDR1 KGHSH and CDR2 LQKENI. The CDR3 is CASSPNEQFF. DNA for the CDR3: TGTGCCAGCTCACCTAATGAGCAGTTCTTC. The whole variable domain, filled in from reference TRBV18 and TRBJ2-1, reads NAGVMQNPRHLVRRRGQEARLRCSPMKGHSHVYWYRQLPEEGLKFMVYLQKENIIDESGMPKERFSAEFPKEGPSILRIQQVVRGDSAAYFCASSPNEQFFGPGTRLTVL.

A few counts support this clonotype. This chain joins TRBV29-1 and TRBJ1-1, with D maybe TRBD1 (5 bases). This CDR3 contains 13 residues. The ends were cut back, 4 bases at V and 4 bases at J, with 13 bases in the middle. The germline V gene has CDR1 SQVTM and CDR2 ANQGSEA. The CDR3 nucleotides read TGCAGCGTTGCATGGGGGGACGGCACTGAAGCTTTCTTT. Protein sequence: CSVAWGDGTEAFF.

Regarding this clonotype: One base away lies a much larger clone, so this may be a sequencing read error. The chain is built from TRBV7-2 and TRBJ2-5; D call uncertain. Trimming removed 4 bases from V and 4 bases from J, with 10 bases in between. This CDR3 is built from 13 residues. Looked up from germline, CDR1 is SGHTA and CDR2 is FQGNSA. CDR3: CASSSESTETQYF. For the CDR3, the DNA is TGTGCCAGCAGCTCCGAGAGTACAGAGACCCAGTACTTC.

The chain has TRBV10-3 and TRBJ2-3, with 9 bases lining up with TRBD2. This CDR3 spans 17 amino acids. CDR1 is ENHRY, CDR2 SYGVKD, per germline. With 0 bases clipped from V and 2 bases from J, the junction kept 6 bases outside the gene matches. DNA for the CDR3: TGTGCCATCAGTGAGTCGGCGGGGGGGCCTTCCACAGATACGCAGTATTTT. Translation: CAISESAGGPSTDTQYF.

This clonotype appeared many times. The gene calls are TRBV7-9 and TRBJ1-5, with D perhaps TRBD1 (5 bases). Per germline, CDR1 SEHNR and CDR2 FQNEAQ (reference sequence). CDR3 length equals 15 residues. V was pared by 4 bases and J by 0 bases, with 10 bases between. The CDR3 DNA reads TGTGCCAGCAGCTGGGGGGACTATAGCAATCAGCCCCAGCATTTT. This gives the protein CASSWGDYSNQPQHF.

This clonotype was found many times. CDR3 DNA: TGTGCCAGCAGCTTAGTGGCGCAGGAAGCTTTCTTT. It translates to CASSLVAQEAFF. The chain recombines TRBV7-2 with TRBJ1-1; no clear D. CDR1 SGHTA and CDR2 FQGNSA come from the germline V gene. This CDR3 contains 12 residues. With 1 base removed from V and 8 bases from J, the gap between germline ends came to 8 bases.

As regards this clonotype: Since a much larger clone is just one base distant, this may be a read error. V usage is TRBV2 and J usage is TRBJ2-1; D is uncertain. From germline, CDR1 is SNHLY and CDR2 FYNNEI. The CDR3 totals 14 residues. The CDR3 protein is CASSLPPPYNEQSF. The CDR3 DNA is TGTGCCAGCAGTTTGCCCCCCCCGTACAATGAGCAGTCCTTC.

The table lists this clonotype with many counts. In nucleotides, the CDR3 is TGTGCCAGCAGTTTAGCCCTGGGGGGGGCACATGAGACCCAGTACTTC. As protein: CASSLALGGAHETQYF. V usage is TRBV12-3 or TRBV12-4 and J usage is TRBJ2-5, with D possibly matching TRBD2 (7 bases). V was clipped by 0 bases and J by 5 bases, with 16 bases between them. This CDR3 contains 16 residues.

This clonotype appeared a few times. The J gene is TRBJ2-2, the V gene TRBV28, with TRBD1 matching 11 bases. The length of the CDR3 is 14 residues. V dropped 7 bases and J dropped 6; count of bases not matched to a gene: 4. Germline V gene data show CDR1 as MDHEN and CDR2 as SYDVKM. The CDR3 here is CASKPGQGAGELFF. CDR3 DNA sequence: TGTGCCAGCAAACCGGGACAGGGGGCCGGGGAGCTGTTTTTT.

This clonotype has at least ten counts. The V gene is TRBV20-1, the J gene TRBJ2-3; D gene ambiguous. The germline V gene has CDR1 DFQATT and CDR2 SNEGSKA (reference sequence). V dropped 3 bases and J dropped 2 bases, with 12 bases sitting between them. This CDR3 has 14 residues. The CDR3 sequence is CSASGPGYTDTQYF. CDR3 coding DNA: TGCAGTGCTAGTGGCCCCGGGTACACAGATACGCAGTATTTT.

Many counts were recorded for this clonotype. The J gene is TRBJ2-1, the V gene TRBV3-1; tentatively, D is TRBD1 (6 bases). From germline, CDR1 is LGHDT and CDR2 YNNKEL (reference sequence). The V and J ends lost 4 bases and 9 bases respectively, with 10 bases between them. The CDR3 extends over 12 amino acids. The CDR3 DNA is TGTGCCAGCAGCCGAGTACAGGGTGAGCAGTTCTTC. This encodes CASSRVQGEQFF.

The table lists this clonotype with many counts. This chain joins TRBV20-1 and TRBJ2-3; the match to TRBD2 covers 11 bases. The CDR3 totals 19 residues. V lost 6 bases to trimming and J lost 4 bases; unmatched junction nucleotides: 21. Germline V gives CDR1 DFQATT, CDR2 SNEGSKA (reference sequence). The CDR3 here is CSAKRALAGGMSKADTQYF. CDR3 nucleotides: TGCAGTGCCAAAAGGGCTCTAGCGGGGGGTATGTCTAAGGCAGATACGCAGTATTTT.

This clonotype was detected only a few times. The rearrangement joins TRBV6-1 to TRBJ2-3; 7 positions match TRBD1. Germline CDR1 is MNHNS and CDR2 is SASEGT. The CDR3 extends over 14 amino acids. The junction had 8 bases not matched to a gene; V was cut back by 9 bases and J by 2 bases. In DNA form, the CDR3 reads TGTGCCAGTAGCGTCGACAGGGCCACAGATACGCAGTATTTT. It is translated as CASSVDRATDTQYF.

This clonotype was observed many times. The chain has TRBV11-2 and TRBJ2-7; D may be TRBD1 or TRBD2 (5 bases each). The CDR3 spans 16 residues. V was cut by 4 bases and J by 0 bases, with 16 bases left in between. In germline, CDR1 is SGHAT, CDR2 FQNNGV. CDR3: CASSSRDQRSSYEQYF. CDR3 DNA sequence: TGTGCCAGCAGCTCCCGGGACCAGAGGAGCTCCTACGAGCAGTACTTC.

The CDR3 region has the DNA TGTGCCAGCAGCTTGATGGGACAGGAGACTGAAGCTTTCTTT. Amino acids: CASSLMGQETEAFF. The chain is built from TRBV5-6 and TRBJ1-1; 8 bases align to TRBD1. In germline, CDR1 is SGHDT, CDR2 YYEEEE. V gave up 1 base and J gave up 5 bases; unmatched junction bases: 4. This CDR3 is built from 14 residues.

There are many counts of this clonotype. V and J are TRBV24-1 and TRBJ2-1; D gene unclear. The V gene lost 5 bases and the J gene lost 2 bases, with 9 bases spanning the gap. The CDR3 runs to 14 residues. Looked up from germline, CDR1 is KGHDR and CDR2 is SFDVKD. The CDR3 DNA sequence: TGTGCCACCAGTGGTCCAGGAGCCTACAATGAGCAGTTCTTC. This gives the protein CATSGPGAYNEQFF.

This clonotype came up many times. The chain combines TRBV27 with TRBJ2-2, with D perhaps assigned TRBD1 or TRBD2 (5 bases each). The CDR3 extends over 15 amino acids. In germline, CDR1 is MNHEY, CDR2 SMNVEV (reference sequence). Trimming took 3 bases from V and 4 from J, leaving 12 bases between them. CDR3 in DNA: TGTGCCAGCAGTTTCGGGGCGTCCCCCACCGGGGAGCTGTTTTTT. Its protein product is CASSFGASPTGELFF.